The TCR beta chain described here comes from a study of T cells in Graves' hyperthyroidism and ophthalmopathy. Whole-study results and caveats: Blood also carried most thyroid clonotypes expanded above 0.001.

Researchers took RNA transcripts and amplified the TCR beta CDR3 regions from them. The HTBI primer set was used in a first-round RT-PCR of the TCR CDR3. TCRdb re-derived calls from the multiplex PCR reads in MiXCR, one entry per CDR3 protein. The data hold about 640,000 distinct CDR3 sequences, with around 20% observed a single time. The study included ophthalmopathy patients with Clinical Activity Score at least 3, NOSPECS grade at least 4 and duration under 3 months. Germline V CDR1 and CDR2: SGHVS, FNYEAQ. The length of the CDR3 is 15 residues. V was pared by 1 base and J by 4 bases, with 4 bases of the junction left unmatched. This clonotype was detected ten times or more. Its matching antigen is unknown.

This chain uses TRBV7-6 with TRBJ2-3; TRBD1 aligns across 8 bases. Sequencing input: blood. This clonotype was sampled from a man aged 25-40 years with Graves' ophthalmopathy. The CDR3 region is CASSLGTGSADTQYF. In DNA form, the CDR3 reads TGTGCCAGCAGCTTAGGGACAGGGAGTGCAGATACGCAGTATTTT. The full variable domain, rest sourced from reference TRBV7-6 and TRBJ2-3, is GAGVSQSPRYKVTKRGQDVALRCDPISGHVSLYWYRQALGQGPEFLTYFNYEAQQDKSGLPNDRFSAERPEGSISTLTIQRTEQRDSAMYRCASSLGTGSADTQYFGPGTRLTVL.